This T cell receptor beta chain was retrieved from a study of shared clonotypes between healthy human individuals. Overall study: The study used three CD4 naive, three CD4 memory, two CD8 naive and one CD8 memory plate per donor. Study-wide results and caveats: The authors expected sequencing depth to affect clonotype sharing among donors. Richness estimates generally favored naive over memory subsets.

Some clones are missing from TCRdb's copy, which holds only in-frame ones; the method was immunoSEQ multiplex PCR. This table holds 2 million to 3 million clones, more than 85% found once. This CDR3 has 15 amino acids. V gave up 0 bases and J gave up 0 bases, with 7 bases separating them. CDR1 and CDR2 from the germline V gene are MNHEY and SVGAGI. On this clone itself: Its antigen is undetermined.

Sequenced material: naive CD4+ T cells from PBMCs. Subset meaning: CD45RA+ positively selected. J is TRBJ2-3 and V is TRBV6-5, with D uncertain. This clonotype was sampled from a man aged 18 to 35 in good health. Some clones in this sample may be carry-over from other donors' samples. The CDR3: CASSYSMTSTDTQYF. CDR3 nucleotides: TGTGCCAGCAGTTACTCGATGACTAGCACAGATACGCAGTATTTT.